These 12 T cell receptor beta chains came from one sample sequenced in a study of CD4 and CD8 cells across lung adenocarcinoma regions. TCRdb ran MiXCR on the PCR reads and lists one entry per CDR3 protein. The sample includes tens of thousands of distinct CDR3 sequences, approximately 49% of them seen just once. What was sequenced was CD8+ T cells from the center of a lung tumor. These receptors all come from a female donor with lung adenocarcinoma. The CD4 and CD8 labels of this study may be unreliable.

The rearrangement joins TRBV12-3 or TRBV12-4 to TRBJ2-1; tentatively, D is TRBD1 (8 bases). The J call is doubtful: the DNA matches TRBJ2-7 better. The CDR3 totals 15 residues. CDR3 bases: TGTGCCAGCAGCCCACAGGGGGGGATCACCAATGAGCAGTACTTC. Its translation is CASSPQGGITNEQYF.

On this clonotype itself: Without the conserved terminal phenylalanine or tryptophan, this CDR3 likely stems from a read error. V usage is TRBV6-1 and J usage is TRBJ2-5, with 7 bases identical to TRBD1. The V gene's germline CDR1 is MNHNS and CDR2 SASEGT. J gave up 1 base and V 0 bases, and 5 bases lay outside the gene matches. The CDR3 spans 16 residues. The CDR3 reads CASSEAQTGSQETQYS. The DNA for the CDR3 is TGTGCCAGCAGTGAAGCCCAGACAGGGAGCCAAGAGACCCAGTACTCC.

The chain joins TRBV20-1 to TRBJ2-1; D is unclear. V lost 6 bases, J lost 0 bases, and 18 bases lay in between. The CDR3 covers 16 residues. Germline assignment: CDR1 DFQATT and CDR2 SNEGSKA (reference sequence). The CDR3 sequence: CSALGNWGSSYNEQFF. CDR3 bases: TGCAGTGCATTGGGGAATTGGGGTAGCTCCTACAATGAGCAGTTCTTC.

In this sample, this clonotype turned up once. The rearrangement links TRBV29-1 to TRBJ2-1, with 9 bases matching TRBD1. The DNA matches TRBJ2-7 better at its end, which makes the J call doubtful. Germline V gene data show CDR1 as SQVTM and CDR2 as ANQGSEA. This CDR3 comprises 15 residues. The CDR3 here is CSVEESGQGDYEQYF. The CDR3 coding sequence is TGCAGCGTTGAAGAATCGGGACAGGGTGACTACGAGCAGTACTTC.

The V call is TRBV10-1, the J call TRBJ2-5; the match to TRBD1 covers 7 bases. Germline V gene data show CDR1 as WNHNN and CDR2 as SYGVQD (reference sequence). With V trimmed by 9 bases and J by 4 bases, 14 bases remained unmatched. This CDR3 is 15 amino acids long. CDR3 in amino acids: CARGQGGRGRETQYF. CDR3 nucleotides: TGCGCCAGGGGGCAAGGGGGCCGGGGCCGAGAGACCCAGTACTTC.

The chain employs TRBV12-3 or TRBV12-4 and TRBJ2-3, with TRBD2 identical over 8 bases. The CDR3 totals 14 residues. V gave up 6 bases and J gave up 3 bases; unmatched junction bases: 5. CDR3 protein: CASRPGGLTDTQYF. In DNA, the CDR3 is TGTGCCAGCAGGCCGGGAGGGCTGACAGATACGCAGTATTTT.

To note about this clonotype: Relative to the germline gene, one junction end is altered; a read error may explain this. The J gene is TRBJ2-3, the V gene TRBV10-1, with D uncertain. This CDR3 region has 14 residues. Germline assignment: CDR1 WNHNN and CDR2 SYGVQD (reference sequence). The CDR3 spells CASTVRRAKNMQYF. DNA for the CDR3: TGCGCCAGCACGGTCCGGCGAGCCAAAAACATGCAGTATTTC.

CDR3: CASRRTGAGEQYF. The CDR3 nucleotides are TGTGCCAGCCGCCGAACCGGGGCCGGCGAGCAGTACTTC. The J gene is TRBJ2-1, the V gene TRBV27; either TRBD1 or TRBD2 may supply D (5 bases each). The J call may be mistaken, given a closer DNA end match to TRBJ2-7. This CDR3 spans 13 amino acids. In germline, CDR1 is MNHEY, CDR2 SMNVEV (reference sequence).

In its sample, this clonotype was seen many times. A much larger clone lies a single base off, so this may be a read error. This rearrangement joins TRBV6-1 to TRBJ2-1; 13 nucleotides line up with TRBD2. The germline CDR1 and CDR2 sequences are MNHNS and SASEGT. Unmatched junction bases numbered 11, after V lost 5 bases and J lost 13 bases. There are 15 residues in the CDR3. For the CDR3, the DNA is TGTGCCAGCAGTACACTAGCGGGAGGGGGGGAGACCCAGTTCTTC. Its translation is CASSTLAGGGETQFF.

This clonotype was picked up many times. CDR3 amino acids: CASGPGFGTGELFF. The CDR3 DNA reads TGTGCTAGTGGTCCAGGGTTTGGCACCGGGGAGCTGTTTTTT. The genes are TRBV12-5 and TRBJ2-2, with D perhaps TRBD1 (5 bases). Germline assignment: CDR1 LGHNT and CDR2 FRNRAP. Trimming pared 5 bases from V and 4 bases from J, leaving 11 bases between. This CDR3 is built from 14 residues.

The table lists this clonotype with a few counts. V gene TRBV5-1 combines with J gene TRBJ2-1; 8 positions match TRBD1. The V segment lost 4 bases and the J segment 7 bases; nucleotides outside the gene matches: 7. Germline lookup yields CDR1 SGHRS and CDR2 YFSETQ. CDR3 length: 14 amino acids. DNA for the CDR3: TGCGCCAGCAGCGCAGGGGGCGCGGGGAATGAGCAGTTCTTC. Amino acid sequence: CASSAGGAGNEQFF.

The chain recombines TRBV5-1 with TRBJ2-1; 8 bases fit TRBD2. V dropped 4 bases and J dropped 3; count of bases not matched to a gene: 9. This CDR3 has 16 residues. The germline CDR1 and CDR2 sequences are SGHRS and YFSETQ. DNA for the CDR3: TGCGCCAGCAGCCCCATGATTAGCGGGATCTACAATGAGCAGTTCTTC. Protein: CASSPMISGIYNEQFF.